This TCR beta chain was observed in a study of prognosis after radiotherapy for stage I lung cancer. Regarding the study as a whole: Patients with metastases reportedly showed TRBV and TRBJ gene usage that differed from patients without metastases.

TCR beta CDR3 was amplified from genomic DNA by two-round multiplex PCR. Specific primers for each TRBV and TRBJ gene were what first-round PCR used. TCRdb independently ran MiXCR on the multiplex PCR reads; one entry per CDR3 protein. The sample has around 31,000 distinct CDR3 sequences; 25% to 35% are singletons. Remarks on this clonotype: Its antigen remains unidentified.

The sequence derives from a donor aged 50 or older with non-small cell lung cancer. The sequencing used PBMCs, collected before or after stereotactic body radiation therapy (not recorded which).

The CDR3 DNA reads TGTGCCAGCAATGGGGGATCACCCCTCCACTTT. Encoded protein: CASNGGSPLHF. The chain carries TRBV6-1 and TRBJ1-6; tentatively, D is TRBD1 (5 bases). The CDR3 has 11 residues. Per the germline V gene, CDR1 is MNHNS and CDR2 is SASEGT. V lost 7 bases and J lost 10, with 8 bases in between.